One sample yielded the 4 T cell receptor beta chains listed below, sequenced in a study of blood T cell repertoires in COVID-19. This table comes from immunoSEQ multiplex PCR, and its TCRdb copy is limited to in-frame clones, with some not included. The sample yields some 40,000 clones, roughly 87% seen once. Sequencing was done on a sample of peripheral blood. The origin of the receptors is a man aged 60 to 75 with acute or convalescent COVID-19.

The J gene is TRBJ1-5, the V gene TRBV7-2; D gene uncertain. Trimming removed 1 base at V and 2 bases at J, with 6 bases between. Germline V CDR1 and CDR2: SGHTA, FQGNSA. The CDR3 spans 14 residues. The chain's CDR3 is CASSLDFGNQPQHF. As DNA, the CDR3 is TGTGCCAGCAGCTTAGATTTCGGCAATCAGCCCCAGCATTTT.

The DNA of the CDR3 is TGTGCCATCAGCCCCAGGACTAGCGGGACCGGGGAGCTGTTTTTT. Translating it yields CAISPRTSGTGELFF. This chain joins TRBV10-3 and TRBJ2-2; 11 nucleotides match TRBD2. The germline V gene encodes CDR1 ENHRY and CDR2 SYGVKD. This CDR3 region has 15 residues. J gave up 5 bases and V 6 bases, and 5 bases lay outside the gene matches.

V is TRBV7-8 and J is TRBJ1-2; D gene unclear. V gave up 1 base and J gave up 4 bases, with 7 bases separating them. This CDR3 comprises 13 residues. Germline V gene lookup returns CDR1 SGHVS and CDR2 FQNEAQ. The CDR3 reads CASSLDSFYGYTF. CDR3 sequence (DNA): TGTGCCAGCAGCTTAGACAGCTTCTATGGCTACACCTTC. Supplemented by reference TRBV7-8 and TRBJ1-2, the full variable domain reads GAGVSQSPRYKVAKRGQDVALRCDPISGHVSLFWYQQALGQGPEFLTYFQNEAQLDKSGLPSDRFFAERPEGSVSTLKIQRTQQEDSAVYLCASSLDSFYGYTFGSGTRLTVV.

This sequence joins TRBV5-1 and TRBJ1-2; 10 bases map to TRBD1. Germline CDR1 is SGHRS and CDR2 is YFSETQ. The CDR3 covers 16 residues. J was trimmed by 6 bases and V by 2 bases; bases with no gene match: 10. CDR3 DNA sequence: TGCGCCAGCAGCTTTTTGGGACAGGGGAGAGGAGATGGCTACACCTTC. Encoded protein: CASSFLGQGRGDGYTF.